This TCR beta chain was captured by sequencing in a study of T cell repertoires in cytomegalovirus infection. The overall study: From public TCR beta signatures came an indication of both CMV infection and matching HLA type. Findings and caveats of the study: What dominated the ex vivo response were HLA-C-restricted CMV-specific TCR beta clonotypes.

The sample holds a few counts of this clonotype. Its antigen is still unknown. TCRdb reanalysed the reads using MiXCR and keeps one entry per CDR3 protein. The sample lists some 110,000 distinct CDR3 sequences; about 9.4% were seen once. Germline assignment: CDR1 LNHDA and CDR2 SQIVND (reference sequence). The CDR3 extends over 16 amino acids. V dropped 3 bases and J dropped 5; count of bases not matched to a gene: 11. The TCR originated in a human donor in good health (CMV status not recorded). Some clones in this sample may be carry-over from other donors' samples. Sample: PBMCs, sequenced either directly or after in vitro stimulation (not recorded which). V and J are TRBV19 and TRBJ1-2, with TRBD1 matching over 8 bases. This CDR3 reads CASSIGTGDGGYGYTF. The CDR3 DNA reads as TGTGCCAGTAGTATCGGGACAGGCGATGGGGGTTATGGCTACACCTTC.